The clone carrying this T cell receptor (beta chain) was seen only a few times. Its specificity is not known. This sample was taken from a study of shared clonotypes between healthy human individuals. Study results and limitations: Four donors shared roughly 5% of their naive CD4 clonotypes.

The CDR3 runs 15 residues. The germline V gene has CDR1 MDHEN and CDR2 SYDVKM. The J segment lost 5 bases and the V segment lost 7 bases, leaving 9 bases of the junction unmatched. Produced via immunoSEQ multiplex PCR; TCRdb's table is partial and in-frame only. The sample carries under 120,000 clones, about 67% recorded once. Donors comprised only Caucasian adults living in Nashville, Tennessee. The rearrangement uses TRBV28 and TRBJ2-2; TRBD2 agrees at 8 bases. This clonotype originated in a woman younger than 45 in good health. Sample: memory CD8+ T cells sorted from blood. Subset defined: CD45RO+ cells pooled with CCR7-negative TemRA cells. CDR3 nucleotide sequence: TGTGCCAGCACCCACGGGGGGGTCGAAACCGGGGAGCTGTTTTTT. Its translation is CASTHGGVETGELFF.